The text below deals with one T cell receptor beta chain. The data were taken from a study of blood T cell repertoires in COVID-19. About the study: Samples taken during acute and convalescent COVID-19 were collected in the United States, Italy and Spain.

Sequencing was performed with immunoSEQ multiplex PCR; in TCRdb, only in-frame clones are kept and a portion is missing. Altogether 350,000 to 450,000 clones are present, approximately 89% being singletons, with the ten largest covering 0.86%. Germline V gene sequence: CDR1 SGDLS, CDR2 YYNGEE. The CDR3 is made up of 15 amino acids. Between the trimmed V and J ends, which lost 0 bases and 3 bases, there was a span of 10 bases. Cohort allocation depended upon clinical history that participants reported. The sequence came from a woman aged 40 to 50 who had been exposed to COVID-19. This sequence joins TRBV9 and TRBJ1-5; perhaps TRBD1 as D (5 bases). What was sequenced was PBMCs or T cells enriched from blood (not recorded which). CDR3 bases: TGTGCCAGCAGCGTAGAGGGGATCACCAATCAGCCCCAGCATTTT. Encoded protein: CASSVEGITNQPQHF.